This T cell receptor (beta chain) was sequenced in a study of blood T cell repertoires in COVID-19. Across the whole study: The United States, Italy and Spain were the sources of the acute and convalescent COVID-19 samples. In each case, the material was cDNA or gDNA derived from T cells, B-cell-depleted T cells, or PBMCs.

In the authors' methods: How many nucleated cells were present was estimated from reference gene primer amplification. Repertoires were generated with immunoSEQ multiplex PCR, while TCRdb's copy carries only in-frame clones and drops some. That table is the source of V, J and clone size, and D and trimming were worked out from the DNA. The data show 160,000 or so clones, with about 80% seen just once and more than 7.5% held by the top ten. Germline values: CDR1 SGHDT, CDR2 YYEEEE. The CDR3 is 18 residues long. V was clipped by 4 bases and J by 0 bases; unmatched bases: 15. Sample: peripheral blood. The V and J genes are TRBV5-6 and TRBJ1-2, with 7 nucleotides matching TRBD1. The receptor's source is a woman between 65 and 79 years old with acute or convalescent COVID-19. The CDR3 protein is CASSLTGQRSKANYGYTF. For the CDR3, the DNA is TGTGCCAGCAGCCTGACGGGACAGCGCTCTAAGGCTAACTATGGCTACACCTTC.